The entry below describes one T cell receptor (beta chain). This clone was counted once. There is no known antigen for this receptor. No much larger clonotype is one base removed from it; base qualities were not supplied. These data come from a study of OX40 agonist ivuxolimab in advanced cancers. About the full investigation: Ivuxolimab was a fully human IgG2 agonistic monoclonal antibody targeting the costimulatory receptor OX40 (CD134). The point of sequencing TCRbeta in the periphery was to test whether ivuxolimab changed TCR sequence diversity and drove clonal T-cell expansion. Intravenous ivuxolimab was administered to patients every 2 weeks at six dose levels: 0.01, 0.1, 0.3, 1.5, 3 and 10 mg/kg. The monotherapy dose-escalation portion (N of about 50 patients) of the phase I ivuxolimab trial is reported in the paper. Partial responses were achieved by three dose-escalation patients, of whom one had hepatocellular carcinoma and two had cutaneous melanoma. Prior anti-PD-1, anti-PD-L1 or anti-CTLA-4 therapy was permitted, and about two fifths of dose-escalation patients had received checkpoint inhibitors. The dose-escalation cohort was roughly 80% male with a mean age of around 62 years, ranging from roughly 20 to 80. Of the 50 to 55 dose-escalation patients, hepatocellular carcinoma was present in approximately 20, melanoma in roughly 15, renal cell carcinoma in 9 and head and neck cancer in 9.

For sequencing of the TCRbeta CDR3 region, genomic DNA was extracted from the sorted cells. TCRbeta CDR3 regions were sequenced using the immunoSEQ Assay. TCRdb took over this immuneACCESS table, retaining in-frame rearrangements with V and J assigned. Such tables are incomplete; in checked studies, under half of the missing clones stem from an unresolved V gene, and the remainder is unexplained. Here the sample has more than 45,000 clones; 80% to 90% occur a single time. Clones ranked in the top ten supply approximately 0.92% of the sample. Study-wide findings and limitations: In the 0.1-3.0 mg/kg groups, partial responders had among the lowest normalized peripheral clonal expansion, particularly in CD8+ T cells. Low levels of normalized T-cell clonal expansion were also seen in some patients who did not respond. At doses of 0.1 to 3.0 mg/kg, clonal expansion of both CD4+ and CD8+ T cells in blood was seen between baseline and week 6. The antigen specificity of the clonally expanded peripheral T cells was not determined. On average, CD8+ T cells showed more expanded clones than CD4+ T cells after ivuxolimab.

V sheds 6 bases and J sheds 6 bases, leaving 18 bases between their ends. The CDR1 and CDR2 encoded by the germline V gene are MDHEN and SYDVKM. Inclusive of the bounding cysteine and phenylalanine, the CDR3 is 14 residues long. Just the 42-base CDR3 DNA is kept, in frame starting at base 1. Patients with autoimmune disease history or receiving systemic immunosuppression were excluded from the trial. Peripheral blood for TCR sequencing was drawn from every dose cohort at baseline, at cycle 4 day 1 and at cycle 7 day 1. The samples were taken from a phase I, first-in-human, multicenter, open-label dose-escalation trial of ivuxolimab. The trial enrolled adults with locally advanced or metastatic head and neck squamous cell, hepatocellular, melanoma or renal cell carcinoma. Before TCR sequencing, CD4+ and CD8+ T cells were separately sorted from peripheral blood.

The sequences come from CD4+ or CD8+ T cells sorted from blood, collected in a trial of the OX40 agonist ivuxolimab. The source of this sequence is an adult with an advanced solid tumor such as melanoma, head and neck, liver or kidney cancer. The rearrangement joined TRBV28 to TRBJ2-7, with no D gene named confidently. The bases are TGTGCCAGCAGCGTAGAGGCGGCCCCTACCGAGCAGTACTTC. Its product reads: CASSVEAAPTEQYF.